This entry lists 3 T cell receptor beta chains sequenced from one sample in a study of PD-L1 blockade in urothelial cancer. Clones were read by immunoSEQ multiplex PCR, and TCRdb kept only the in-frame ones, dropping some. The data show around 80,000 clones, 80% to 95% seen once. Noted time point: peripheral blood 6 weeks after treatment start. The sequences come from PBMCs, collected around atezolizumab (anti-PD-L1) treatment. The receptors were gathered from a woman over 75 with urothelial cancer.

The rearrangement uses TRBV4-2 and TRBJ2-1; 12 bases are shared with TRBD2. Germline values: CDR1 LGHNA, CDR2 YNFKEQ. The CDR3 runs to 16 residues. V gave up 4 bases and J gave up 2 bases; unmatched junction bases: 3. The DNA of the CDR3 is TGTGCCAGCAGCCCGACTAGCGGGAGAACCTACAATGAGCAGTTCTTC. This encodes CASSPTSGRTYNEQFF.

This chain joins TRBV19 and TRBJ2-7; D might be TRBD2 (5 bases). V was pared by 5 bases and J by 6 bases, with 14 bases between. CDR3 size: 13 residues. From germline, CDR1 is LNHDA and CDR2 SQIVND (reference sequence). CDR3 in DNA: TGTGCCAGTAGTTCCCAAACTAGAGGCGAGCAGTACTTC. Translating it yields CASSSQTRGEQYF. The variable domain in full, with the rest retrieved from reference TRBV19 and TRBJ2-7, is DGGITQSPKYLFRKEGQNVTLSCEQNLNHDAMYWYRQDPGQGLRLIYYSQIVNDFQKGDIAEGYSVSREKKESFPLTVTSAQKNPTAFYLCASSSQTRGEQYFGPGTRLTVT.

The chain employs TRBV5-6 and TRBJ2-5, with 9 bases lining up with TRBD1. The CDR3 has 17 amino acids. Trimming removed 3 bases from V and 3 bases from J; junction bases left unmatched: 12. Germline-derived CDR1 and CDR2 are SGHDT and YYEEEE. CDR3 nucleotides: TGTGCCAGCAGCTCCGGGACAGGGAGAAAAATAGAAGAGACCCAGTACTTC. It encodes CASSSGTGRKIEETQYF.